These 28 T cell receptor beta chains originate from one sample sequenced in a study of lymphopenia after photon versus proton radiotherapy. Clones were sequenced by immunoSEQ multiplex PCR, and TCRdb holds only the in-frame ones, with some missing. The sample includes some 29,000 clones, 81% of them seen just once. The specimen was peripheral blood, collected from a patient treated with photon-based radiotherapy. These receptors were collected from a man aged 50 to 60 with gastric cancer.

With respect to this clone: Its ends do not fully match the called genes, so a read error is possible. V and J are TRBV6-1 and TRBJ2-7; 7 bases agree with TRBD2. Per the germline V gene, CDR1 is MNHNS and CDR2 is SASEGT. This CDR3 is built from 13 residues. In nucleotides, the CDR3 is TGTGCCAGCAGTGATAAGGCAGCGGGAAAGGTGGACTTC. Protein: CASSDKAAGKVDF.

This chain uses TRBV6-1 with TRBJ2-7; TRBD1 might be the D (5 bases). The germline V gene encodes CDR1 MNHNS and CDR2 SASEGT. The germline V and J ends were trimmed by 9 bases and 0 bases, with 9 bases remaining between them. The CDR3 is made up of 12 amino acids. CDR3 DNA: TGTGCCAGTCGACAGTCCTCCTACGAGCAGTACGTC. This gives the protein CASRQSSYEQYV.

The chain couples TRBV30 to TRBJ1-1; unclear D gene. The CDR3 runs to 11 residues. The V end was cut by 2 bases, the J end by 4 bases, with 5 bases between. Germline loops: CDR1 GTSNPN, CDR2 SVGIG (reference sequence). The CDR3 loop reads CAWSQGTEAFF. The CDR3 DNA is TGTGCCTGGAGTCAAGGCACTGAAGCTTTCTTT.

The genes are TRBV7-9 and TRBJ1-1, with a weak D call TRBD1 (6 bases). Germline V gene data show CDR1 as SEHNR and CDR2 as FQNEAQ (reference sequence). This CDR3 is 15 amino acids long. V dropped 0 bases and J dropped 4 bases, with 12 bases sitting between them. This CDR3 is CASSLAQGPGTEAFF. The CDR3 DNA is TGTGCCAGCAGCTTAGCACAGGGCCCGGGCACTGAAGCTTTCTTT.

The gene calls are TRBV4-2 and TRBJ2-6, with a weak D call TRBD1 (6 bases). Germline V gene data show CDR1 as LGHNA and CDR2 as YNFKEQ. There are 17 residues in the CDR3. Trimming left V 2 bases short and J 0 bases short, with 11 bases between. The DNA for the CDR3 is TGTGCCAGCAGCCAATGGCAGGGGCGCTCTGGGGCCAACGTCCTGACTTTC. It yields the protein CASSQWQGRSGANVLTF.

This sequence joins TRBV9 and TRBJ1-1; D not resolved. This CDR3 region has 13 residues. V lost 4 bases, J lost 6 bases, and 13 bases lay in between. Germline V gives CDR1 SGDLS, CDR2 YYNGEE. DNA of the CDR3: TGTGCCAGCAGCTTTGACCTGGGCGCTGAAGCTTTCTTT. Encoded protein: CASSFDLGAEAFF.

The CDR3 coding sequence is TGTGCCAGCTCACCCCCCGGGACCTACAATGAGCAGTTCTTC. Its translation is CASSPPGTYNEQFF. The rearrangement links TRBV25-1 to TRBJ2-1; D might be TRBD2 (5 bases). Trimming took off 8 bases at V and 2 bases at J, with 13 bases between the two ends. The CDR3 totals 14 residues. The germline CDR1 and CDR2 sequences are MGHDK and SYGVNS. The entire variable domain, with the rest obtained from reference TRBV25-1 and TRBJ2-1, is as follows: EADIYQTPRYLVIGTGKKITLECSQTMGHDKMYWYQQDPGMELHLIHYSYGVNSTEKGDLSSESTVSRIRTEHFPLTLESARPSHTSQYLCASSPPGTYNEQFFGPGTRLTVL.

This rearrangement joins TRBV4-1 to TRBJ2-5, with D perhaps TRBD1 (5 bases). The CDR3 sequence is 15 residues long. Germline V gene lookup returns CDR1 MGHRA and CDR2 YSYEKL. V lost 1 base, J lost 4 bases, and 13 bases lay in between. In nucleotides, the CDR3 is TGCGCCAGCAGCCAAGGGTCGACAGTTCCAGAGACCCAGTACTTC. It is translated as CASSQGSTVPETQYF.

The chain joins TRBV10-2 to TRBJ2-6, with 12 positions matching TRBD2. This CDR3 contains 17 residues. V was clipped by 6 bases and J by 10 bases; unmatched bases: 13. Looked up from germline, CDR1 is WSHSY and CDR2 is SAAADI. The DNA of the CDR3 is TGCGCCAGCAGCGGTCTAGCGGGGGGGCCTGGGTTAAACGTCCTGACTTTC. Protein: CASSGLAGGPGLNVLTF.

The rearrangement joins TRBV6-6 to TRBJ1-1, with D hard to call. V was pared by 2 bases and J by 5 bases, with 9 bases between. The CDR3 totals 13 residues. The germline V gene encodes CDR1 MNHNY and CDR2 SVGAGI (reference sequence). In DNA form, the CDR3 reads TGTGCCAGCAGTTACCTCACCCGAACTGAAGCTTTCTTT. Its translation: CASSYLTRTEAFF.

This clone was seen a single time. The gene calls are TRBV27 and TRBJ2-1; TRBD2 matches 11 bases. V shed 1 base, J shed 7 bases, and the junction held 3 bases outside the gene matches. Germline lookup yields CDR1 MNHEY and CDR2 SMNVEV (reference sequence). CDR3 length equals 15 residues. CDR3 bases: TGTGCCAGCAGTTTATGGCTAGCGGGGGGTAATGAGCAGTTCTTC. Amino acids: CASSLWLAGGNEQFF.

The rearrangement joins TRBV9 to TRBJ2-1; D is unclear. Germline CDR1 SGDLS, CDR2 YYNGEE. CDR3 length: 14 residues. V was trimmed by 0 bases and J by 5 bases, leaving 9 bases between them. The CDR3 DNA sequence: TGTGCCAGCAGCGTAGTGGGGATAAACAATGAGCAGTTCTTC. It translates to CASSVVGINNEQFF.

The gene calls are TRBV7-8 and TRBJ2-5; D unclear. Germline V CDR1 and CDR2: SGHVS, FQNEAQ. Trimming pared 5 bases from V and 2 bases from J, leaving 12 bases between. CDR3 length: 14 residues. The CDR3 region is CASSHLSGQETQYF. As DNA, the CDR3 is TGTGCCAGCAGCCACCTCTCTGGACAAGAGACCCAGTACTTC. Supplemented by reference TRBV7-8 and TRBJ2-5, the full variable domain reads GAGVSQSPRYKVAKRGQDVALRCDPISGHVSLFWYQQALGQGPEFLTYFQNEAQLDKSGLPSDRFFAERPEGSVSTLKIQRTQQEDSAVYLCASSHLSGQETQYFGPGTRLLVL.

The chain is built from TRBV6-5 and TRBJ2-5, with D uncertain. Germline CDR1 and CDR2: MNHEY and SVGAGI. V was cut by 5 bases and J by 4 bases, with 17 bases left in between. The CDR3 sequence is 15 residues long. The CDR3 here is CASSPKAVSRETQYF. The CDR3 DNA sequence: TGTGCCAGCAGTCCCAAGGCCGTCAGCCGAGAGACCCAGTACTTC.

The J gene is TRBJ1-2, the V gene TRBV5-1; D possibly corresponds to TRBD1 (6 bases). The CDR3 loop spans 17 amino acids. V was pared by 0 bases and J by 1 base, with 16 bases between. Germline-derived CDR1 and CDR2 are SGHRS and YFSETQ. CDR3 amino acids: CASSLAIGTTRNYGYTF. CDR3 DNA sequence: TGCGCCAGCAGCTTGGCCATCGGGACAACGCGTAACTATGGCTACACCTTC.

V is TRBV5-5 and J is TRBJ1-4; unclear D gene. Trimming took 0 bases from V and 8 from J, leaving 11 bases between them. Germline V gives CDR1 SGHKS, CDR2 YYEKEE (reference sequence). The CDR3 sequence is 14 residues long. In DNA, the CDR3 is TGTGCCAGCAGCTTGGAGCCCGCGCGGGAAAAACTGTTTTTT. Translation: CASSLEPAREKLFF. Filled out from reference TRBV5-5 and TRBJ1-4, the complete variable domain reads DAGVTQSPTHLIKTRGQQVTLRCSPISGHKSVSWYQQVLGQGPQFIFQYYEKEERGRGNFPDRFSARQFPNYSSELNVNALLLGDSALYLCASSLEPAREKLFFGSGTQLSVL.

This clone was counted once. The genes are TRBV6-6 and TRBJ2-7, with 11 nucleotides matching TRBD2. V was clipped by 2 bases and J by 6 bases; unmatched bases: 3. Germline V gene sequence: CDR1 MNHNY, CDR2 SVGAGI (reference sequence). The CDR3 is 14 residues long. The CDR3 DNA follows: TGTGCCAGCAGTTACCTAGCGGGGGGTTTCGAGCAGTACTTC. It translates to CASSYLAGGFEQYF.

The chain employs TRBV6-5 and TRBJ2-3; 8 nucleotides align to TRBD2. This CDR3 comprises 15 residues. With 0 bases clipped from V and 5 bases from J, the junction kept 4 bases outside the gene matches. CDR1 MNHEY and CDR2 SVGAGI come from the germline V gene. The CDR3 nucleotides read TGTGCCAGCAGTTACTCGGCGGGGGGTGTAGATACGCAGTATTTT. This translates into CASSYSAGGVDTQYF.

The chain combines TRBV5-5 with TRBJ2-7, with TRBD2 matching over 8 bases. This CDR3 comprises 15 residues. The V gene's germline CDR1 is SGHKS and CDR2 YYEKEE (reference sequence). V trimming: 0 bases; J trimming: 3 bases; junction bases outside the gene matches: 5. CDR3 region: CASSLERGGLYEQYV. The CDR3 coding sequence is TGTGCCAGCAGCTTGGAACGGGGGGGCCTCTACGAGCAGTACGTC.

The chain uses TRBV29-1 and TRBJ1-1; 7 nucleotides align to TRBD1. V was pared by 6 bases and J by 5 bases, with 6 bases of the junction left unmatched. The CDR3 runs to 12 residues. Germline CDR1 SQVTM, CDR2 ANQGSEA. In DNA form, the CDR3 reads TGCAGCGTCCGACAGGGTACTACTGAAGCTTTCTTT. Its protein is CSVRQGTTEAFF.

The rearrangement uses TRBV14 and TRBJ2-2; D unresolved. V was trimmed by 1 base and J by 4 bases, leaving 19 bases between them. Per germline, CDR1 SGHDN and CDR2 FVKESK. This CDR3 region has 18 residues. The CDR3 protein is CASSQGFRPGPGTGELFF. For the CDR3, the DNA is TGTGCCAGCAGCCAAGGGTTTCGACCGGGCCCGGGCACCGGGGAGCTGTTTTTT.

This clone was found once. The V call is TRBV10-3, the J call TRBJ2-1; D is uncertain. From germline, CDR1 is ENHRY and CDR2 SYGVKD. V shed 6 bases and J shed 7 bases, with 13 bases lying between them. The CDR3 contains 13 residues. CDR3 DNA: TGTGCCATCAGCGGGCCCTCCTTGAATGAGCAGTTCTTC. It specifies CAISGPSLNEQFF.

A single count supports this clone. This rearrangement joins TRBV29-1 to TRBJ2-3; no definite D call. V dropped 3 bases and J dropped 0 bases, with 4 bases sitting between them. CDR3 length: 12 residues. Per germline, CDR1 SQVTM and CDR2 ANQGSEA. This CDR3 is CSVESSTDTQYF. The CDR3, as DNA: TGCAGCGTTGAGTCCAGCACAGATACGCAGTATTTT.

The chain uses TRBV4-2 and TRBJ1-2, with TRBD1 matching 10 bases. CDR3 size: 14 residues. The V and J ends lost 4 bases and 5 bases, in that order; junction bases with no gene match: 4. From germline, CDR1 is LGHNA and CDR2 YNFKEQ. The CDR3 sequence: CASSLSDRGYGYTF. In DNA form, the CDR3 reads TGTGCCAGCAGCCTCTCGGACAGGGGGTATGGCTACACCTTC.

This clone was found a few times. The CDR3 is CASTEDRGNTEAFF. The DNA of the CDR3 is TGTGCCAGCACCGAAGACAGGGGGAACACTGAAGCTTTCTTT. The rearrangement links TRBV6-1 to TRBJ1-1, with TRBD1 identical over 8 bases. V gave up 7 bases and J gave up 1 base; unmatched junction bases: 5. The CDR3 has 14 amino acids. CDR1 is MNHNS, CDR2 SASEGT, per germline.

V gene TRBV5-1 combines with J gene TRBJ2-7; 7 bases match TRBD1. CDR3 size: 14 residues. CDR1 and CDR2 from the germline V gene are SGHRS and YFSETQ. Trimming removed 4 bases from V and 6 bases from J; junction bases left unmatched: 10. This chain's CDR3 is CASSLLQGRGEQYF. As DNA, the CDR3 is TGCGCCAGCAGCCTTCTACAGGGGAGAGGCGAGCAGTACTTC.

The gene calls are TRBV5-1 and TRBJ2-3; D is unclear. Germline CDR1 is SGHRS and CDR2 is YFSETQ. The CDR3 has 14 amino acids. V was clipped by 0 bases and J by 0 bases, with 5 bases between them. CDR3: CASSLDTSTDTQYF. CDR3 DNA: TGCGCCAGCAGCTTGGATACTAGCACAGATACGCAGTATTTT.

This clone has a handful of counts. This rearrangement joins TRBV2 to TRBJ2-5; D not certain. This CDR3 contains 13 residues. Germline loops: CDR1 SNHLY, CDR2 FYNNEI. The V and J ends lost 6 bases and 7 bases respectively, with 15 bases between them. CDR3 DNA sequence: TGTGCCAGCAGCCTGGCGCGCCCCGGGACCCAGTACTTC. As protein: CASSLARPGTQYF.